This TCR beta chain was identified during a study of T cell repertoires in cytomegalovirus infection. V shed 4 bases, J shed 4 bases, and the junction held 9 bases outside the gene matches. The CDR3 contains 16 residues. CDR1 and CDR2 from the germline V gene are MNHEY and SVGEGT. A remark on this clonotype: Its target is not known.

TCRdb itself ran the reads through MiXCR, one entry per CDR3 protein. The sample lists a few hundred thousand distinct CDR3 sequences, about 39% occurring once. The V call is TRBV6-2 or TRBV6-3, the J call TRBJ2-5; 10 bases match TRBD2. The sequence came from a human donor in good health (CMV status not recorded). Some clones in this sample may be carry-over from other donors' samples. The material sequenced was cultured PBMCs, taken from culture after CMV antigen stimulation. DNA of the CDR3: TGTGCCAGCAGTTCCCCTGGGAGCGGGAGGGGAGAGACCCAGTACTTC. Encoded protein: CASSSPGSGRGETQYF.